One sample yielded the 13 T cell receptor beta chains listed below, sequenced in a study of sequential checkpoint blockade in melanoma. Using immunoSEQ multiplex PCR, the repertoire was profiled, and TCRdb retains in-frame clones only, with some absent. The sample holds 20,000 or so clones, 75% to 85% seen once. As for treatment: randomized to nivolumab then ipilimumab (arm A) or the reverse (arm B). The sequencing here drew on CD8+ T cells sorted from blood (inferred from file names), taken from a patient given nivolumab and ipilimumab in sequence. Receptors originate from a human donor with melanoma.

V usage is TRBV7-9 and J usage is TRBJ2-7, with D possibly being TRBD1 (5 bases). Germline V gene sequence: CDR1 SEHNR, CDR2 FQNEAQ (reference sequence). The germline V and J ends were trimmed by 1 base and 1 base, with 17 bases remaining between them. The CDR3 loop spans 17 amino acids. CDR3 DNA sequence: TGTGCCAGCAGCTTAGGGTTGGGCAGGGTGAAGTCCTACGAGCAGTACTTC. It yields the protein CASSLGLGRVKSYEQYF.

The chain has TRBV7-8 and TRBJ1-1; D is uncertain. Germline CDR1 reads SGHVS; CDR2 reads FQNEAQ. Trimming pared 5 bases from V and 9 bases from J, leaving 22 bases between. CDR3 length equals 15 residues. CDR3 DNA: TGTGCCAGCAGCGAGCAGGTTGGTCCCGCTAGCCAAGCTTTCTTT. Encoded protein: CASSEQVGPASQAFF. The full variable domain, with the rest looked up from reference TRBV7-8 and TRBJ1-1, is GAGVSQSPRYKVAKRGQDVALRCDPISGHVSLFWYQQALGQGPEFLTYFQNEAQLDKSGLPSDRFFAERPEGSVSTLKIQRTQQEDSAVYLCASSEQVGPASQAFFGQGTRLTVV.

With regard to this clone: This sample also contains other DNA sequences that code for the same CDR3. The J gene is TRBJ1-2, the V gene TRBV29-1; 7 bases are a match to TRBD1. Germline-derived CDR1 and CDR2 are SQVTM and ANQGSEA. There are 12 residues in the CDR3. J gave up 7 bases and V 1 base, and 3 bases lay outside the gene matches. CDR3 coding DNA: TGCAGCGTTGAAGGCGACAGGGCTGGCTACACCTTC. It specifies CSVEGDRAGYTF.

The J gene is TRBJ2-4, the V gene TRBV7-9; TRBD1 aligns across 7 bases. Trimming cost V 1 base and J 10 bases; bases outside gene matches: 10. Per germline, CDR1 SEHNR and CDR2 FQNEAQ (reference sequence). This CDR3 is built from 15 residues. CDR3 sequence (DNA): TGTGCCAGCAGCTTAGGCGGTGACAGGGTCGGGATTCAGTACTTC. Protein: CASSLGGDRVGIQYF.

The chain combines TRBV5-4 with TRBJ2-7; D is possibly TRBD1 (5 bases). CDR3 length equals 15 residues. Germline V gene lookup returns CDR1 SGHNT and CDR2 YYREEE (reference sequence). Trimming removed 6 bases at V and 3 bases at J, with 19 bases between. The CDR3 DNA reads TGTGCCAGCACCTCGTTGGAGAAGGGGCTCTACGAGCAGTACTTC. As protein: CASTSLEKGLYEQYF. The full variable domain, completed using reference TRBV5-4 and TRBJ2-7, is ETGVTQSPTHLIKTRGQQVTLRCSSQSGHNTVSWYQQALGQGPQFIFQYYREEENGRGNFPPRFSGLQFPNYSSELNVNALELDDSALYLCASTSLEKGLYEQYFGPGTRLTVT.

The J gene is TRBJ1-5, the V gene TRBV5-5, with a weak D call TRBD1 (5 bases). This CDR3 spans 14 amino acids. Trimming left V 1 base short and J 6 bases short, with 11 bases between. The V gene's germline CDR1 is SGHKS and CDR2 YYEKEE (reference sequence). This CDR3 reads CASSLHLRAQPQHF. CDR3 sequence (DNA): TGTGCCAGCAGCTTGCACCTCAGGGCTCAGCCCCAGCATTTT.

This sequence joins TRBV27 and TRBJ1-2; 12 nucleotides agree with TRBD1. CDR3 length equals 17 residues. Germline lookup yields CDR1 MNHEY and CDR2 SMNVEV (reference sequence). V shed 3 bases and J 8 bases; nucleotides not matched to a gene: 13. The CDR3 loop reads CASSFMGQGATGGGYTF. In nucleotides, the CDR3 is TGTGCCAGCAGTTTCATGGGACAGGGGGCGACGGGAGGAGGCTACACCTTC.

CDR3 amino acids: CASSPPSGLFNEQFF. CDR3 nucleotide sequence: TGTGCCAGCAGCCCGCCTAGCGGACTTTTTAATGAGCAGTTCTTC. The rearrangement links TRBV7-9 to TRBJ2-1, with TRBD2 matching over 7 bases. Germline V gives CDR1 SEHNR, CDR2 FQNEAQ (reference sequence). J lost 7 bases, V lost 5 bases, and 11 bases had no gene match. This CDR3 comprises 15 residues.

In this sample, this clone turned up once. This chain joins TRBV5-1 and TRBJ2-7; 14 bases agree with TRBD2. Germline V gene data show CDR1 as SGHRS and CDR2 as YFSETQ. There are 17 residues in the CDR3. With 2 bases clipped from V and 2 bases from J, the junction kept 6 bases outside the gene matches. The CDR3 DNA reads as TGCGCCAGCAGCTTAGGGACTAGCGGGAGATCCACCTACGAGCAGTACTTC. This codes for CASSLGTSGRSTYEQYF.

V and J are TRBV27 and TRBJ2-7, with D possibly TRBD1 on 7 matching bases. Germline V gene sequence: CDR1 MNHEY, CDR2 SMNVEV (reference sequence). Trimming cost V 5 bases and J 6 bases, with 17 bases left between them. The CDR3 runs to 14 residues. CDR3 region: CASSKQGRSGEQYF. The CDR3 nucleotides are TGTGCCAGCAGTAAACAGGGGAGGTCGGGCGAGCAGTACTTC.

The genes are TRBV4-2 and TRBJ2-7; a weak D match, TRBD1 (5 bases). CDR1 LGHNA and CDR2 YNFKEQ come from the germline V gene. The V end lost 4 bases, the J end lost 1 base, and 11 bases lay between the germline ends. The CDR3 is made up of 14 amino acids. CDR3 amino acids: CASSRGAASYEQYF. The CDR3, as DNA: TGTGCCAGCAGCCGGGGCGCGGCTTCCTACGAGCAGTACTTC.

The chain joins TRBV6-1 to TRBJ1-2, with a possible D match to TRBD1 (5 bases). Trimming stripped 2 bases from V and 12 bases from J, with 10 bases between. From germline, CDR1 is MNHNS and CDR2 SASEGT. The CDR3 has 11 residues. CDR3 in DNA: TGTGCCAGCAGTGAATTCAGGGATAACACCTTC. Translation: CASSEFRDNTF.

This sequence joins TRBV27 and TRBJ2-1; 9 nucleotides line up with TRBD1. This CDR3 comprises 13 residues. V lost 5 bases, J lost 7 bases, and 3 bases stayed unmatched. Germline CDR1 is MNHEY and CDR2 is SMNVEV (reference sequence). CDR3 DNA: TGTGCCAGCAGTACCGGGACAGGGAATGAGCAGTTCTTC. Protein product: CASSTGTGNEQFF.